Sequencing of this T cell receptor beta chain was carried out in a study of CD4+ T cells in melanoma. There are a few counts of this clone. This CDR3 is 15 amino acids long. Trimming left V 4 bases short and J 4 bases short, with 15 bases between. The germline CDR1 and CDR2 sequences are SGHKS and YYEKEE (reference sequence). TCRdb keeps only in-frame clones here, not all; method: immunoSEQ multiplex PCR. The data hold roughly 9,200 clones, with about 71% observed a single time. This clonotype originated in a human donor with melanoma. Material for sequencing was cells from a culture (not recorded whether cultured in vitro). The chain employs TRBV5-5 and TRBJ1-5, with D perhaps matching TRBD1 (6 bases). This CDR3 is CASSPAWGANQPQHF. CDR3 sequence (DNA): TGTGCCAGCAGCCCAGCTTGGGGGGCGAATCAGCCCCAGCATTTT.